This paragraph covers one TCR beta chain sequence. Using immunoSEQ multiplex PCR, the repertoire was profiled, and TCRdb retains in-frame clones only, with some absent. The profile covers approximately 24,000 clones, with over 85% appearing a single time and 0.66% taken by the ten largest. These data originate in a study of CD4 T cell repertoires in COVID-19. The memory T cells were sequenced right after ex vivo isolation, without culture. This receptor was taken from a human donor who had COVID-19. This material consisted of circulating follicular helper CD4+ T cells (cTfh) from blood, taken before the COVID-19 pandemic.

CDR3 in amino acids: CASSELGGGARNEQFF. CDR3 DNA sequence: TGTGCCAGCAGTGAACTGGGCGGGGGGGCCAGGAATGAGCAGTTCTTC. This chain uses TRBV2 with TRBJ2-1, with 9 bases aligning to TRBD2. This CDR3 spans 16 amino acids. Germline CDR1 reads SNHLY; CDR2 reads FYNNEI. V lost 2 bases to trimming and J lost 7 bases; unmatched junction nucleotides: 9. Combining the CDR3 with reference TRBV2 and TRBJ2-1 gives the whole variable domain EPEVTQTPSHQVTQMGQEVILRCVPISNHLYFYWYRQILGQKVEFLVSFYNNEISEKSEIFDDQFSVERPDGSNFTLKIRSTKLEDSAMYFCASSELGGGARNEQFFGPGTRLTVL.